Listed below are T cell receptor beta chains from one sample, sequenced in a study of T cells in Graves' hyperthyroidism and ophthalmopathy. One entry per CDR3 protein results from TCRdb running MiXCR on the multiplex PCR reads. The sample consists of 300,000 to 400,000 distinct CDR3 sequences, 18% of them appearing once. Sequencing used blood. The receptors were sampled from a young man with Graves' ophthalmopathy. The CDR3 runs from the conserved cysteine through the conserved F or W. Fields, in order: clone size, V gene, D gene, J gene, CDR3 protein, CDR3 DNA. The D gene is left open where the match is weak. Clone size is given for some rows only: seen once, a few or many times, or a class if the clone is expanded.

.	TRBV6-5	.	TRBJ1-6	CASSYGARGADSPLHF	TGTGCCAGCAGTTACGGGGCGCGAGGGGCGGATTCACCCCTCCACTTT
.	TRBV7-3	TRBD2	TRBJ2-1	CASSLSSGGRNEQFF	TGTGCCAGCAGCTTGTCTAGCGGGGGGAGAAATGAGCAGTTCTTC
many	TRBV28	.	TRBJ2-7	CASSFGSFYEQYF	TGTGCCAGCAGTTTCGGGAGCTTCTACGAGCAGTACTTC
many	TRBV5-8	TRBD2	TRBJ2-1	CASSPGGTASYNEQFF	TGTGCCAGCAGCCCCGGGGGGACCGCCTCCTACAATGAGCAGTTCTTC
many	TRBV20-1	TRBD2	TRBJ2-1	CSAPTSGTSGGLNEQFF	TGCAGTGCCCCAACCTCCGGGACTAGCGGGGGACTCAATGAGCAGTTCTTC
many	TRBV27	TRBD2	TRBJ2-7	CASRPGGPFYEQYF	TGTGCCAGCAGGCCGGGGGGGCCGTTCTACGAGCAGTACTTC
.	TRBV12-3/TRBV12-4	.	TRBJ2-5	CASSSFGSPLGETQYF	TGTGCCAGCAGTTCTTTTGGCTCACCACTCGGGGAGACCCAGTACTTC
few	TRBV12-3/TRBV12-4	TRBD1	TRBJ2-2	CASSWVGTVDSGELFF	TGTGCCAGCAGTTGGGTAGGGACAGTGGACTCCGGGGAGCTGTTTTTT
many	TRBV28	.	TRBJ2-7	CASSLGATYEQYF	TGTGCCAGCAGTTTAGGGGCCACCTACGAGCAGTACTTC
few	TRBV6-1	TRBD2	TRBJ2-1	CASSDLAGEDNEQFF	TGTGCCAGCAGTGATCTAGCGGGGGAGGACAATGAGCAGTTCTTC
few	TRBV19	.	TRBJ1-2	CASTGVGGTGYTF	TGTGCCAGTACCGGAGTAGGAGGGACCGGCTACACCTTC
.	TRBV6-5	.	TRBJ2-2	CASIYRLSLGTGELFF	TGTGCCAGCATTTACAGGTTAAGTTTGGGCACCGGGGAGCTGTTTTTT
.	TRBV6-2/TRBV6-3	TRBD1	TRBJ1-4	CASSKVDRGLRATNEKLFF	TGTGCCAGCAGTAAGGTGGACAGGGGGCTTAGGGCAACTAATGAAAAACTGTTTTTT
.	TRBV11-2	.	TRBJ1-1	CASSFREWGEAFF	TGTGCCAGCAGCTTCAGGGAATGGGGTGAAGCTTTCTTT
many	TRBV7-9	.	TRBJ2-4	CASSTDSENIQYF	TGTGCCAGCAGCACGGACTCCGAAAACATTCAGTACTTC
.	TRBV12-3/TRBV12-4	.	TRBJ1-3	CASRQMEVSGNTIYF	TGTGCCAGCAGGCAAATGGAGGTCTCTGGAAACACCATATATTTT
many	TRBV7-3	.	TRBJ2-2	CASSRTVAAGELFF	TGTGCCAGCAGCCGCACCGTAGCGGCCGGGGAGCTGTTTTTT
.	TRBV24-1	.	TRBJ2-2	CATSDIVGSNTGELFF	TGTGCCACCAGTGATATAGTAGGCTCGAACACCGGGGAGCTGTTTTTT
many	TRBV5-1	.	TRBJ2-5	CASSFQETQYF	TGTGCCAGCAGCTTCCAAGAGACCCAGTACTTC
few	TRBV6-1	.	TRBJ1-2	CASTAVLKGGYTF	TGTGCCAGCACAGCCGTACTTAAGGGGGGCTACACCTTC
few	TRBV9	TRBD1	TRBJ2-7	CASSGNPTGDGAYEQYF	TGTGCCAGCAGCGGGAACCCTACAGGGGATGGGGCCTACGAGCAGTACTTC
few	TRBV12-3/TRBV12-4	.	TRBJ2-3	CASSSGTADTQYF	TGTGCCAGCAGTTCTGGGACCGCAGATACGCAGTATTTT
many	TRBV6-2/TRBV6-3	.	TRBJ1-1	CASSSLGNTEAFF	TGTGCCAGCAGTTCCTTAGGGAACACTGAAGCTTTCTTT
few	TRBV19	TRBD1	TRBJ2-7	CASSIAGTGAYEQYF	TGTGCCAGTAGTATAGCGGGGACAGGGGCCTACGAGCAGTACTTC
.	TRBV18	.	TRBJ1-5	CASSPGPGNQPQHF	TGTGCCAGCTCACCGGGGCCCGGCAATCAGCCCCAGCATTTT
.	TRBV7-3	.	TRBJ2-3	CASSSGISTDTQYF	TGTGCCAGCAGCTCGGGGATTAGCACAGATACGCAGTATTTT
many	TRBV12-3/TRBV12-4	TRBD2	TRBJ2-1	CASRGSGGAYNEQFF	TGTGCCAGCAGGGGGAGCGGGGGGGCCTACAATGAGCAGTTCTTC
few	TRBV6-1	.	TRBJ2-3	CASSGVWAQYF	TGTGCCAGCAGTGGAGTCTGGGCGCAGTATTTT
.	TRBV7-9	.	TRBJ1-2	CASSLGGAHYGYTF	TGTGCCAGCAGCTTAGGGGGGGCTCACTATGGCTACACCTTC
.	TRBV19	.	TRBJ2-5	CASSRDPQGETQYF	TGTGCCAGTAGTAGGGACCCCCAAGGAGAGACCCAGTACTTC
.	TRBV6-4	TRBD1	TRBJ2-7	CASSDLGQGSHEQYF	TGTGCCAGCAGTGATCTGGGACAGGGGTCCCACGAGCAGTACTTC
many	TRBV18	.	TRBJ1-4	CASSPPGQGEKLFF	TGTGCCAGCTCACCACCGGGCCAGGGTGAAAAACTGTTTTTT